Listed below are T cell receptor beta chains from one sample, sequenced in a study of blood T cell repertoires in COVID-19. Using immunoSEQ multiplex PCR, the repertoire was profiled, and TCRdb retains in-frame clones only, with some absent. The sample consists of roughly 240,000 clones, about 84% of them appearing once. The sample comprised peripheral blood. The receptors were sampled from a woman of 80 years or more with COVID-19, enrolled during active disease. Each CDR3 is given with its conserved first and last residue. The D gene is left open where the match is weak. Clone size, where shown, is once, few, many, or a class for clones that have expanded.

V gene	clone size	J gene	D gene	CDR3 protein	CDR3 DNA
TRBV9	-	TRBJ2-2	-	CASVGGDRNTGELFF	TGTGCCAGCGTCGGGGGGGACAGGAACACCGGGGAGCTGTTTTTT
TRBV28	-	TRBJ1-6	-	CASSFTGGPGHNSPLHF	TGTGCCAGCAGTTTTACGGGGGGGCCAGGGCACAATTCACCCCTCCACTTT
TRBV3-1/TRBV3-2	-	TRBJ1-5	-	CASSQDSPGTSQPQHF	TGTGCCAGCAGCCAAGACTCACCGGGGACTTCTCAGCCCCAGCATTTT
TRBV7-7	-	TRBJ1-5	TRBD1	CASSCPSTGEFNQPQHF	TGTGCCAGCAGCTGTCCTTCGACAGGGGAGTTCAATCAGCCCCAGCATTTT
TRBV7-2	-	TRBJ1-2	TRBD1	CASSLVPGQVSYGYTF	TGTGCCAGCAGCTTAGTTCCGGGACAGGTTTCCTATGGCTACACCTTC
TRBV27	-	TRBJ2-1	-	CASSRTIGEQFF	TGTGCCAGCAGTCGGACTATTGGGGAGCAGTTCTTC
TRBV18	-	TRBJ2-5	-	CASSPQSVQETQYF	TGTGCCAGCTCACCACAAAGTGTCCAGGAGACCCAGTACTTC
TRBV12-2	-	TRBJ2-7	-	CASRFGGTSYEQYF	TGTGCAAGTCGCTTCGGGGGGACCTCCTACGAGCAGTACTTC
TRBV5-6	-	TRBJ1-6	TRBD1	CASSLGQGNSPLHF	TGTGCCAGCAGCTTGGGACAGGGAAATTCACCCCTCCACTTT
TRBV4-1	-	TRBJ1-5	-	CASSQDTGWDKPQHF	TGCGCCAGCAGCCAAGATACGGGGTGGGATAAGCCCCAGCATTTT
TRBV7-3	-	TRBJ1-1	-	CASSLLMNTEAFF	TGTGCCAGCAGCTTATTAATGAACACTGAAGCTTTCTTT
TRBV6-1	-	TRBJ1-2	-	CASSEFGSVYGYTF	TGTGCCAGCAGTGAATTCGGGAGCGTCTATGGCTACACCTTC
TRBV7-9	-	TRBJ2-5	TRBD2	CASSLATSGGSETQYF	TGTGCCAGCAGCTTAGCGACTAGCGGGGGGTCAGAGACCCAGTACTTC
TRBV18	-	TRBJ2-3	TRBD1	CASSEGQGPTDTQYF	TGTGCCAGCTCAGAGGGACAGGGTCCCACAGATACGCAGTATTTT
TRBV5-1	-	TRBJ2-1	-	CASSLGQGVYNEQFF	TGCGCCAGCAGCTTGGGGCAGGGTGTATACAATGAGCAGTTCTTC
TRBV29-1	-	TRBJ2-7	-	CSVQGSYEQYF	TGCAGCGTCCAGGGGTCCTACGAGCAGTACTTC
TRBV19	-	TRBJ2-1	TRBD2	CASSIRGGWGEQFF	TGTGCCAGTAGTATACGGGGGGGATGGGGTGAGCAGTTCTTC
TRBV7-2	-	TRBJ1-5	-	CASSSWGVLNQPQHF	TGTGCCAGCAGCTCTTGGGGGGTCCTGAATCAGCCCCAGCATTTT
TRBV11-2	few	TRBJ2-3	-	CASSYGKGTSTDTQYF	TGTGCCAGCAGCTACGGGAAGGGGACTAGCACAGATACGCAGTATTTT
TRBV7-2	-	TRBJ2-1	-	CASSLALGGGRNEQFF	TGTGCCAGCAGCTTAGCGCTGGGGGGGGGCCGAAATGAGCAGTTCTTC
TRBV6-6	-	TRBJ1-1	TRBD1	CASSYDRANTEAFF	TGTGCCAGCAGTTACGACAGGGCTAACACTGAAGCTTTCTTT
TRBV5-1	once	TRBJ2-1	TRBD2	CASSQTSGGVYNEQFF	TGCGCCAGCAGCCAGACTAGCGGGGGGGTCTACAATGAGCAGTTCTTC
TRBV7-2	-	TRBJ1-5	-	CASSPGPGSQPQHF	TGTGCCAGCAGCCCCGGCCCGGGTTCCCAGCCCCAGCATTTT
TRBV7-6	-	TRBJ1-6	-	CASSLVQVDSPLHF	TGTGCCAGCAGCTTAGTTCAGGTGGATTCACCCCTCCACTTT
TRBV3-1/TRBV3-2	-	TRBJ1-6	-	CASSRTGPPLHF	TGTGCCAGCAGCCGGACTGGTCCACCCCTCCACTTT
TRBV30	once	TRBJ2-7	-	CAWSGGGYEQYF	TGTGCCTGGAGTGGGGGCGGATACGAGCAGTACTTC
TRBV9	-	TRBJ2-3	TRBD2	CASSVGTSGIRLDTQYF	TGTGCCAGCAGCGTAGGGACTAGCGGGATACGATTAGATACGCAGTATTTT
TRBV14	-	TRBJ2-5	TRBD2	CASSSLRSGVEETQYF	TGTGCCAGCAGCTCCCTGAGGAGCGGGGTGGAAGAGACCCAGTACTTC
TRBV5-1	-	TRBJ2-1	TRBD2	CASSFLAGVSNEQFF	TGCGCCAGCAGCTTCCTAGCGGGGGTTAGCAATGAGCAGTTCTTC
TRBV5-1	once	TRBJ2-3	-	CASSATSGADTQYF	TGCGCCAGCAGCGCGACTTCTGGCGCAGATACGCAGTATTTT
TRBV30	-	TRBJ1-4	TRBD1	CAWRGGQGNQKLFF	TGTGCCTGGAGGGGGGGACAGGGAAATCAAAAACTGTTTTTT
TRBV5-1	-	TRBJ1-1	TRBD1	CASSWDRNTEAFF	TGCGCCAGCAGCTGGGACAGGAATACTGAAGCTTTCTTT
TRBV18	-	TRBJ2-5	-	CASSLGQSETQYF	TGTGCCAGCTCACTCGGACAGTCTGAGACCCAGTACTTC
TRBV4-3	-	TRBJ1-4	-	CASSQSPQGTTNEKLFF	TGCGCCAGCAGCCAGAGCCCCCAGGGGACAACTAATGAAAAACTGTTTTTT
TRBV4-1	-	TRBJ2-7	-	CASSQGPSLSSYEQYF	TGCGCCAGCAGCCAGGGGCCGTCACTTAGCTCCTACGAGCAGTACTTC
TRBV11-1	few	TRBJ2-6	-	CASSSGVSGANVLTF	TGTGCCAGCAGCTCGGGGGTATCTGGGGCCAACGTCCTGACTTTC
TRBV6-5	-	TRBJ2-1	TRBD2	CASRKGLVFVNEQFF	TGTGCCAGCAGGAAAGGACTAGTTTTTGTAAATGAGCAGTTCTTC
TRBV28	-	TRBJ1-2	TRBD1	CASSSPGTVLNYGYTF	TGTGCCAGCAGTTCCCCAGGGACAGTTCTTAACTATGGCTACACCTTC
TRBV18	few	TRBJ2-1	TRBD1	CASSPEGQTYNEQFF	TGTGCCAGCTCACCAGAGGGACAGACCTACAATGAGCAGTTCTTC
TRBV9	-	TRBJ2-2	TRBD1	CASSSTGDTGELFF	TGTGCCAGCAGCTCCACAGGGGACACCGGGGAGCTGTTTTTT
TRBV5-1	-	TRBJ2-5	TRBD1	CASSYVPSGGRETQYF	TGCGCCAGCAGCTATGTTCCCTCAGGGGGTAGGGAGACCCAGTACTTC
TRBV11-3	-	TRBJ2-1	-	CASSQGNEQFF	TGTGCCAGCAGCCAGGGCAATGAGCAGTTCTTC
TRBV6-4	-	TRBJ1-5	-	CASSAQGDGQPQHF	TGTGCCAGCAGTGCACAGGGAGACGGGCAGCCCCAGCATTTT
TRBV19	-	TRBJ1-5	-	CASSARDTNQPQHF	TGTGCCAGTAGTGCCAGGGACACCAATCAGCCCCAGCATTTT
TRBV29-1	-	TRBJ1-1	TRBD1	CSVGQGYTEAFF	TGCAGCGTTGGACAGGGCTACACTGAAGCTTTCTTT
TRBV19	-	TRBJ2-2	-	CATRPGALIGGELFF	TGTGCCACTCGTCCAGGGGCTCTGATCGGCGGGGAGCTGTTTTTT
TRBV7-9	-	TRBJ2-5	TRBD1	CASSLTGGGTQYF	TGTGCCAGCAGCTTGACAGGGGGAGGGACCCAGTACTTC
TRBV28	once	TRBJ2-5	TRBD1	CASSLLGQGLETQYF	TGTGCCAGCAGTTTATTGGGACAGGGATTGGAGACCCAGTACTTC
TRBV28	-	TRBJ1-6	-	CASSRPHGSSYNSPLHF	TGTGCCAGCAGTAGGCCGCACGGGAGCTCCTATAATTCACCCCTCCACTTT
TRBV10-3	-	TRBJ2-1	TRBD1	CAISGRDREGEQFF	TGTGCCATCAGTGGAAGGGACAGGGAGGGTGAGCAGTTCTTC
TRBV2	-	TRBJ1-5	TRBD1	CASSGQGGNSNQPQHF	TGTGCCAGCAGCGGACAGGGGGGAAATAGCAATCAGCCCCAGCATTTT
TRBV7-8	once	TRBJ2-3	-	CASSSSGTTSTDTQYF	TGTGCCAGCAGCTCTTCCGGGACAACTAGTACAGATACGCAGTATTTT
TRBV7-2	-	TRBJ2-5	TRBD2	CASSSGGVAQYF	TGTGCCAGCAGCTCGGGAGGAGTGGCCCAGTACTTC
TRBV9	-	TRBJ2-2	-	CASSVEKQIGELFF	TGTGCCAGCAGCGTAGAAAAACAGATCGGGGAGCTGTTTTTT
TRBV1	-	TRBJ2-3	-	CTSSQDPDLAGMGTDTQYF	TGCACCAGCAGCCAAGATCCCGACCTCGCGGGGATGGGCACAGATACGCAGTATTTT
TRBV12-3/TRBV12-4	-	TRBJ1-2	-	CASTLGTLYGYTF	TGTGCCAGCACCCTAGGGACACTTTATGGCTACACCTTC
TRBV7-9	-	TRBJ2-2	TRBD1	CASSRTGDGAGELFF	TGTGCCAGCAGCCGGACAGGGGACGGCGCCGGGGAGCTGTTTTTT
TRBV19	few	TRBJ1-4	-	CASSIRTANEKLFF	TGTGCCAGTAGTATACGCACAGCAAATGAAAAACTGTTTTTT
TRBV28	-	TRBJ1-2	-	CASSLVQDGGYTF	TGTGCCAGCAGTTTGGTACAGGATGGAGGCTACACCTTC